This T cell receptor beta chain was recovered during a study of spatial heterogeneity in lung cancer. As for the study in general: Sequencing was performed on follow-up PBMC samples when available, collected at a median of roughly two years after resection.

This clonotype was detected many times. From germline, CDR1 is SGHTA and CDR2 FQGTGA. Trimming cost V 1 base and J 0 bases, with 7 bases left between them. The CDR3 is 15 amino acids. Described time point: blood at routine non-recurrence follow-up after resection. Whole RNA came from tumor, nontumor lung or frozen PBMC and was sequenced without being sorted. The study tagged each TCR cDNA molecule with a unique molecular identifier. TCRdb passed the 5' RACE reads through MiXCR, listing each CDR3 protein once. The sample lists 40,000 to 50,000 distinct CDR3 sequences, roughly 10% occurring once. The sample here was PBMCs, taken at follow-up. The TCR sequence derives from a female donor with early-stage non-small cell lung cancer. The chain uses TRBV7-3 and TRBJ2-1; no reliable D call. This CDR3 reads CASSLIGSSYNEQFF. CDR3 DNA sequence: TGTGCCAGCAGCTTAATCGGGTCCTCCTACAATGAGCAGTTCTTC.